The text below deals with one TCR beta chain. Its antigen is unidentified. Sequencing was performed with immunoSEQ multiplex PCR; in TCRdb, only in-frame clones are kept and a portion is missing. This table holds approximately 130,000 clones, 86% found once. V was shortened by 2 bases and J by 0 bases, with 14 bases between the two germline ends. The CDR3 covers 16 residues. Germline values: CDR1 SGHRS, CDR2 YFSETQ. No infections or other immune events were documented during collection. This sample stems from a study of identifying expanded T cells in peripheral blood. Whole-study results and caveats: Variance in clone template counts between approximately two-week samples significantly increased with total template count across all healthy donors. Over around two and four weeks, about 15 and 19 clones changed, versus around 1.3 between replicates.

The receptor was isolated from a person aged 18 to 70 in good health. Material for sequencing was blood. The chain links TRBV5-1 to TRBJ2-5; TRBD1 or TRBD2 may be the D gene (5 bases each). CDR3 bases: TGCGCCAGCAGCTTCCAGGGCGGCGGGCACCAAGAGACCCAGTACTTC. This translates into CASSFQGGGHQETQYF.